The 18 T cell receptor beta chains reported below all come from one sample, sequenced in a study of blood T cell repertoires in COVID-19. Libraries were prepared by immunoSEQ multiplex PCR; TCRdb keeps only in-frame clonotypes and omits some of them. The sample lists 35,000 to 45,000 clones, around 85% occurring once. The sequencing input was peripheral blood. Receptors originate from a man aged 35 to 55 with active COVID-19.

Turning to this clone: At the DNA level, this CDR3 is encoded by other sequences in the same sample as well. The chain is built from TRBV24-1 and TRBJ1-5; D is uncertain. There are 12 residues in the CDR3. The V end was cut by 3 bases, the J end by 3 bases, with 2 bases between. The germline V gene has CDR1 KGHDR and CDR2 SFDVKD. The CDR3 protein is CATSDLNQPQHF. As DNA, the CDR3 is TGTGCCACCAGTGATCTCAATCAGCCCCAGCATTTT.

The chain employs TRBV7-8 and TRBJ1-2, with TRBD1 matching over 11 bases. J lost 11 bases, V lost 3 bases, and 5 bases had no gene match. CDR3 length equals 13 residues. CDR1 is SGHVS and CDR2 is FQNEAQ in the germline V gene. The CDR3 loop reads CASSLGDRGSYTF. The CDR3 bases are TGTGCCAGCAGCTTGGGGGACAGGGGGTCTTACACCTTC.

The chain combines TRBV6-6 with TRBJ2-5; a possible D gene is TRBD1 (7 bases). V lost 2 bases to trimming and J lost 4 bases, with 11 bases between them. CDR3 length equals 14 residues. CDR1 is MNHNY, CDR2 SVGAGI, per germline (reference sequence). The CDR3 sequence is CASSYGQGGETQYF. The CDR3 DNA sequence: TGTGCCAGCAGTTACGGGCAGGGGGGAGAGACCCAGTACTTC.

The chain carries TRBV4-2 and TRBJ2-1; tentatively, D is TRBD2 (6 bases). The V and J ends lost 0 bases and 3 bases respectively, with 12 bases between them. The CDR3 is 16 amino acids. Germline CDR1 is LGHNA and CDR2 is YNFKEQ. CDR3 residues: CASSQETGDGYNEQFF. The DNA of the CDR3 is TGTGCCAGCAGCCAAGAGACGGGAGACGGCTACAATGAGCAGTTCTTC.

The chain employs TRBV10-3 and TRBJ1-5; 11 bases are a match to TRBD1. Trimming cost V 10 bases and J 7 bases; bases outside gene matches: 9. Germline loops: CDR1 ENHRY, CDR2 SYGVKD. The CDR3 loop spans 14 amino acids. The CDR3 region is CATHPGTGGQPQHF. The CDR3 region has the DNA TGTGCCACCCACCCCGGGACAGGGGGGCAGCCCCAGCATTTT.

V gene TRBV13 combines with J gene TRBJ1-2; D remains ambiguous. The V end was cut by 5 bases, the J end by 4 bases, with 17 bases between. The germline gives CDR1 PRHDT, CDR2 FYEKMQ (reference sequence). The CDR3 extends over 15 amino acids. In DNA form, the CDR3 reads TGTGCCAGCAGCCCCAGGACGGGAGTAGCCTATGGCTACACCTTC. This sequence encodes CASSPRTGVAYGYTF.

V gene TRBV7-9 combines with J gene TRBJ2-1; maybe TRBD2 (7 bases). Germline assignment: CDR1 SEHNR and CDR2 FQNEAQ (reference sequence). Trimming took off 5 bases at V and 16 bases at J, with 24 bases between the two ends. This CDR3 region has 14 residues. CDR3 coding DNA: TGTGCCAGCAGCCCCGGGGGGCTAGCGAGAGTAGGATTCTTC. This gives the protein CASSPGGLARVGFF.

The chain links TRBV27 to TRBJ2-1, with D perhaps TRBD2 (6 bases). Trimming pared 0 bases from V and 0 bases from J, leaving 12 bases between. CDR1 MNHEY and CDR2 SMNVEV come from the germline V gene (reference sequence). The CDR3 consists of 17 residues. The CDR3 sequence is CASSLSPSVFSYNEQFF. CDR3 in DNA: TGTGCCAGCAGTTTATCGCCTAGCGTGTTCTCCTACAATGAGCAGTTCTTC.

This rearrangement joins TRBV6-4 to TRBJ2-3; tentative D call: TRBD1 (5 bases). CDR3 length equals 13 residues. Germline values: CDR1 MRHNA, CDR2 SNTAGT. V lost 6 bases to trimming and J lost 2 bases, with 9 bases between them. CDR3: CASSQQVTDTQYF. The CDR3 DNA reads TGTGCCAGCAGCCAACAGGTCACAGATACGCAGTATTTT.

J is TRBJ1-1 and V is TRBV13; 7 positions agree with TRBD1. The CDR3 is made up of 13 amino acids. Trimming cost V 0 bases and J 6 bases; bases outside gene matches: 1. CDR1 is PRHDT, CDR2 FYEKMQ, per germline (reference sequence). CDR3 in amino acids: CASSLGDRAEAFF. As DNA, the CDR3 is TGTGCCAGCAGCTTAGGCGACAGGGCTGAAGCTTTCTTT.

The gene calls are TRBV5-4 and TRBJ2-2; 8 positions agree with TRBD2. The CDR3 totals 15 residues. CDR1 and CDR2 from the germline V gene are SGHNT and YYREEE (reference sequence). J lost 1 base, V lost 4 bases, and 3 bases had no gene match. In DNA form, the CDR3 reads TGTGCCAGCAGCCATAGCGGGAAGAACACCGGGGAGCTGTTTTTT. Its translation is CASSHSGKNTGELFF.

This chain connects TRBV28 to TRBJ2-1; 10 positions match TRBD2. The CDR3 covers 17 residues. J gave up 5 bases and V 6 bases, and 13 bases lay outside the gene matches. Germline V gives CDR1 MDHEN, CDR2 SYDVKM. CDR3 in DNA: TGTGCCAGCAGACTACCACGAACTAGCGGGGAGGACAATGAGCAGTTCTTC. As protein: CASRLPRTSGEDNEQFF.

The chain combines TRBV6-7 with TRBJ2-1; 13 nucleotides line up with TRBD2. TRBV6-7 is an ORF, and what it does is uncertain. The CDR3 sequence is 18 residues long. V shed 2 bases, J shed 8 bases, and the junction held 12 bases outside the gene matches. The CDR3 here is CASSYPRTSGRKLDEQFF. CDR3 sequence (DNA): TGTGCCAGCAGTTACCCAAGGACTAGCGGGAGAAAACTGGATGAGCAGTTCTTC.

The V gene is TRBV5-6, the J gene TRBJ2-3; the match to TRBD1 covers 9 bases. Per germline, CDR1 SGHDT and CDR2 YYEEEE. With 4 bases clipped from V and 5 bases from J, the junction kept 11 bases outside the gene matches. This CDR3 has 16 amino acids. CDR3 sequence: CASSVYPGQGIDTQYF. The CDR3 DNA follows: TGTGCCAGCAGCGTCTATCCGGGACAGGGCATAGATACGCAGTATTTT.

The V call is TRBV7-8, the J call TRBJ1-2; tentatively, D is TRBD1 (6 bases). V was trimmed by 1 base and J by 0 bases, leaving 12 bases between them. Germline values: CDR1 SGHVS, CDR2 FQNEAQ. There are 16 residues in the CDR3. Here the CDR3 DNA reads TGTGCCAGCAGCTTAGTTGGGGGCCCCTCTAACTATGGCTACACCTTC. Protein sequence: CASSLVGGPSNYGYTF.

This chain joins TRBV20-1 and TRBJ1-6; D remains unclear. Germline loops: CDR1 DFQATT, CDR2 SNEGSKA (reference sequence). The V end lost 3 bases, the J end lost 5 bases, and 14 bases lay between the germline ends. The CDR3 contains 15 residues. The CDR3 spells CSASSLAGDNSPLHF. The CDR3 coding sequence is TGCAGTGCTAGTTCTTTGGCCGGGGATAATTCACCCCTCCACTTT.

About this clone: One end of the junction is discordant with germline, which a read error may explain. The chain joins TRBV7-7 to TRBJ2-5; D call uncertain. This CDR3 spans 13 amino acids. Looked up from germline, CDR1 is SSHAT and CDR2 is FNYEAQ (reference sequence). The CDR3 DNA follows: TGTGCTAGCAGCTTAGACGTGAGGGAGACCCAGTACTTC. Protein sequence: CASSLDVRETQYF.

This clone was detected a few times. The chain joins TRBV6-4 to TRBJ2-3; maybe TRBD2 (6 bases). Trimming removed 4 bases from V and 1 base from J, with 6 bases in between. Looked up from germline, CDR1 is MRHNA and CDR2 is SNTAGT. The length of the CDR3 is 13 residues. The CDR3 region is CASSASGTDTQYF. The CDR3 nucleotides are TGTGCCAGCAGTGCTAGCGGCACAGATACGCAGTATTTT.